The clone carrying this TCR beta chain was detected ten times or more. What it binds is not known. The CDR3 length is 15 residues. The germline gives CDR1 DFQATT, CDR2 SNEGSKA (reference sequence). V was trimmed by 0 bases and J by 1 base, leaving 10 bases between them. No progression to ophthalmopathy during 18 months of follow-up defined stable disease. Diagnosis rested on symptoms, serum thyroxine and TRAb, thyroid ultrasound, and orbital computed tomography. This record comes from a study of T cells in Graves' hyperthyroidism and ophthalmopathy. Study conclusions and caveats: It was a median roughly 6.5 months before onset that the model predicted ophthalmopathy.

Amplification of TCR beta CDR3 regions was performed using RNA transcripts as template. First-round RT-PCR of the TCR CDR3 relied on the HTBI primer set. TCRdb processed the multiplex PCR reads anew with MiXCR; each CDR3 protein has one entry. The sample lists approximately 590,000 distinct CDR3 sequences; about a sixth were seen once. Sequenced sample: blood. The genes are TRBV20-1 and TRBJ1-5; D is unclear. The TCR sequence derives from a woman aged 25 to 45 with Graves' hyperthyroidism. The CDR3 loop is CSARDADGSNQPQHF. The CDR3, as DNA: TGCAGTGCTAGAGATGCGGACGGGAGCAATCAGCCCCAGCATTTT.